This T cell receptor (beta chain) was profiled in a study of blood T cells in healthy people across ages. This clonotype has just a few counts. The antigen is unknown. The CDR3 consists of 12 residues. Trimming took off 3 bases at V and 3 bases at J, with 7 bases between the two ends. The germline CDR1 and CDR2 sequences are DFQATT and SNEGSKA (reference sequence). Study outcomes and limitations: Donor CMV infection status was unknown, possibly confounding age-related changes in expanded clonotypes.

For the second PCR, which ran for roughly 6 to 11 cycles, a sample-barcoded 5' primer and a J-beta primer mix were used. Every sample returned 2.5 million or more CDR3-containing paired-end reads. TCRdb re-derived calls from the 5' RACE reads in MiXCR, one entry per CDR3 protein. The table shows about 970,000 distinct CDR3 sequences, with just over 50% occurring only once. Material for sequencing was blood. This sequence originates from a woman aged 55-70 years in good health. The rearrangement uses TRBV20-1 and TRBJ2-3; D is undetermined. In nucleotides, the CDR3 is TGCAGTGCTAGGGGTCCGACAGATACGCAGTATTTT. Its translation: CSARGPTDTQYF.